The 26 T cell receptor beta chains below all came from one sample that was sequenced in a study of somatic mutations in cytotoxic T cells in rheumatoid arthritis. Clones were sequenced by immunoSEQ multiplex PCR, and TCRdb holds only the in-frame ones, with some missing. The data show 5,000 to 6,000 clones, about 78% seen once. Sequences were obtained from CD8+ T cells sorted from blood. The receptors were sampled from an adult with rheumatoid arthritis.

The table lists this clone with a few counts. The V and J genes are TRBV2 and TRBJ1-1, with D possibly matching TRBD1 (6 bases). This CDR3 spans 13 amino acids. V lost 6 bases and J lost 4, with 12 bases in between. Germline assignment: CDR1 SNHLY and CDR2 FYNNEI. For the CDR3, the DNA is TGTGCCAGCAGACCAGGGGATAGCACTGAAGCTTTCTTT. Encoded protein: CASRPGDSTEAFF.

The rearrangement joins TRBV4-2 to TRBJ1-2; D is unclear. Germline CDR1 is LGHNA and CDR2 is YNFKEQ. Deletions cut 0 bases from V and 8 bases from J, with 19 bases between. The CDR3 runs 16 residues. The CDR3 sequence: CASSQESRLSVYGYTF. The DNA for the CDR3 is TGTGCCAGCAGCCAAGAATCTAGATTATCAGTGTACGGCTACACCTTC.

This clone is deemed medium-sized. This chain connects TRBV10-2 to TRBJ2-5, with 10 bases that match TRBD2. The germline V gene encodes CDR1 WSHSY and CDR2 SAAADI. Unmatched junction bases numbered 5, after V lost 0 bases and J lost 4 bases. The CDR3 totals 16 residues. CDR3 residues: CASSESGLAVGETQYF. CDR3 DNA sequence: TGCGCCAGCAGTGAGTCCGGACTAGCGGTGGGAGAGACCCAGTACTTC.

This chain connects TRBV27 to TRBJ1-2, with D possibly matching TRBD1 (5 bases). V lost 2 bases and J lost 8, with 12 bases in between. The CDR3 totals 13 residues. Germline CDR1 MNHEY, CDR2 SMNVEV (reference sequence). CDR3 sequence: CASSLGALGGYTF. For the CDR3, the DNA is TGTGCCAGCAGTTTAGGGGCCTTAGGCGGCTACACCTTC.

The chain is built from TRBV27 and TRBJ2-7; 9 bases fit TRBD1. Germline lookup yields CDR1 MNHEY and CDR2 SMNVEV (reference sequence). The CDR3 totals 14 residues. V lost 8 bases and J lost 3; bases outside the gene matches: 8. The CDR3 region has the DNA TGTGCCAGCCCCTCCGGGACAGGGTGCTACGAGCAGTACTTC. It yields the protein CASPSGTGCYEQYF.

The chain joins TRBV5-1 to TRBJ2-7; no reliable D call. Trimming removed 0 bases from V and 5 bases from J, with 12 bases in between. CDR3 length equals 14 residues. Germline values: CDR1 SGHRS, CDR2 YFSETQ. The chain's CDR3 is CASSLEAGPHEQYF. The CDR3 DNA is TGCGCCAGCAGCTTGGAGGCAGGTCCCCACGAGCAGTACTTC.

The rearrangement uses TRBV5-5 and TRBJ2-1, with D hard to call. CDR1 is SGHKS and CDR2 is YYEKEE in the germline V gene (reference sequence). The CDR3 runs to 13 residues. Trimming cost V 1 base and J 8 bases, with 10 bases left between them. The CDR3 here is CASSLWGGDEQFF. The DNA of the CDR3 is TGTGCCAGCAGCTTGTGGGGTGGAGATGAGCAGTTCTTC.

The chain combines TRBV14 with TRBJ2-5; D perhaps matches TRBD2 (5 bases). This CDR3 has 17 residues. Germline V CDR1 and CDR2: SGHDN, FVKESK. The V end was cut by 0 bases, the J end by 5 bases, with 19 bases between. The CDR3 sequence: CASSQEVVRGSGETQYF. The CDR3 DNA sequence: TGTGCCAGCAGCCAAGAAGTGGTTAGAGGGTCGGGGGAGACCCAGTACTTC.

This clone was recorded once. This rearrangement joins TRBV7-9 to TRBJ2-4, with D possibly TRBD2 on 5 matching bases. Deletions cut 0 bases from V and 0 bases from J, with 9 bases between. Germline-derived CDR1 and CDR2 are SEHNR and FQNEAQ (reference sequence). The CDR3 consists of 16 residues. The CDR3 bases are TGTGCCAGCAGCTTAGCTGTCGGGGTAGCCAAAAACATTCAGTACTTC. It codes for CASSLAVGVAKNIQYF.

V is TRBV5-4 and J is TRBJ2-3; 8 bases map to TRBD1. J was trimmed by 0 bases and V by 0 bases; bases with no gene match: 9. The CDR3 runs to 18 residues. Germline V gene sequence: CDR1 SGHNT, CDR2 YYREEE (reference sequence). DNA of the CDR3: TGTGCCAGCAGCTTGGTAATATGGGACAGGCAAAGCACAGATACGCAGTATTTT. Translation gives CASSLVIWDRQSTDTQYF.

The chain couples TRBV10-3 to TRBJ1-5; tentative D call: TRBD1 (6 bases). V lost 5 bases and J 1 base, leaving 21 bases between the germline ends. The CDR3 loop spans 18 amino acids. Germline CDR1 ENHRY, CDR2 SYGVKD. The CDR3 protein is CAISHPLRGGGSNQPQHF. Written as DNA, the CDR3 is TGTGCCATCAGTCACCCACTCCGGGGGGGCGGCAGCAATCAGCCCCAGCATTTT.

The table lists this clone with a few counts. The rearrangement links TRBV5-4 to TRBJ1-2, with no clear D. Germline V gene data show CDR1 as SGHNT and CDR2 as YYREEE (reference sequence). This CDR3 spans 13 amino acids. Trimming cost V 0 bases and J 2 bases, with 5 bases left between them. CDR3 loop: CASSLGENYGYTF. CDR3 nucleotides: TGTGCCAGCAGCTTGGGAGAGAACTATGGCTACACCTTC.

The chain joins TRBV4-1 to TRBJ2-1; TRBD2 matches at 10 bases. After removal of 3 bases from V and 7 bases from J, the junction contained 6 bases not matched to a gene. This CDR3 has 15 amino acids. Germline V lookup: CDR1 MGHRA, CDR2 YSYEKL. CDR3 DNA: TGCGCCAGCAGCCAGGGGGCACTAGCGGGGAATGAGCAGTTCTTC. This encodes CASSQGALAGNEQFF.

The chain recombines TRBV5-4 with TRBJ2-1; the D gene is possibly TRBD1 (6 bases). This CDR3 is built from 15 residues. V shed 0 bases and J shed 6 bases, with 13 bases lying between them. The germline CDR1 and CDR2 sequences are SGHNT and YYREEE (reference sequence). CDR3 DNA: TGTGCCAGCAGCTTGGAGTCGTTAGGGGGCAATGAGCAGTTCTTC. This translates into CASSLESLGGNEQFF.

The chain carries TRBV7-9 and TRBJ2-3; possible D gene TRBD2, 5 bases. Trimming removed 5 bases from V and 3 bases from J, with 15 bases in between. The germline CDR1 and CDR2 sequences are SEHNR and FQNEAQ (reference sequence). The CDR3 sequence is 15 residues long. The CDR3 DNA is TGTGCCAGCAGCCCGCTAACGGGCGGGACAGATACGCAGTATTTT. Its translation: CASSPLTGGTDTQYF.

This clone was seen once. The chain uses TRBV16 and TRBJ1-2; D gene ambiguous. The CDR3 length is 12 residues. The V gene lost 0 bases and the J gene lost 6 bases, with 5 bases spanning the gap. Per the germline V gene, CDR1 is KGHSY and CDR2 is FQNENV. CDR3: CASSQSMNGYTF. In DNA, the CDR3 is TGTGCCAGCAGCCAATCGATGAATGGCTACACCTTC.

The genes are TRBV7-9 and TRBJ1-2; D is ambiguous. V was cut by 8 bases and J by 4 bases, with 14 bases left in between. CDR3 length: 13 amino acids. CDR1 is SEHNR, CDR2 FQNEAQ, per germline (reference sequence). This CDR3 is CASGGPPPYGYTF. The CDR3 region has the DNA TGTGCCAGCGGCGGACCCCCGCCCTATGGCTACACCTTC.

In DNA form, the CDR3 reads TGTGCCAGCAGCTTGTTAGGGGACAGTGGCACAGATACGCAGTATTTT. Its protein is CASSLLGDSGTDTQYF. The chain combines TRBV5-4 with TRBJ2-3, with 7 bases identical to TRBD1. V was clipped by 1 base and J by 1 base; unmatched bases: 6. The V gene's germline CDR1 is SGHNT and CDR2 YYREEE (reference sequence). This CDR3 contains 16 residues.

This clone was detected a few times. The chain joins TRBV29-1 to TRBJ1-5; unclear D gene. The germline CDR1 and CDR2 sequences are SQVTM and ANQGSEA. This CDR3 is built from 13 residues. V gave up 1 base and J gave up 7 bases, with 11 bases separating them. The CDR3 coding sequence is TGCAGCGTTGAAGTTCAGGCCGGGCAGCCCCAGCATTTT. Amino acids: CSVEVQAGQPQHF.

The chain carries TRBV7-9 and TRBJ1-1; possible D gene TRBD1, 5 bases. V was shortened by 4 bases and J by 1 base, with 10 bases between the two germline ends. The CDR3 has 14 amino acids. Germline V gene data show CDR1 as SEHNR and CDR2 as FQNEAQ (reference sequence). The CDR3 loop reads CASSSPGANTEAFF. The CDR3 DNA is TGTGCCAGCAGCTCCCCCGGGGCGAACACTGAAGCTTTCTTT.

The chain combines TRBV4-1 with TRBJ1-1, with 8 positions matching TRBD1. V lost 4 bases and J lost 4; bases outside the gene matches: 8. The germline V gene has CDR1 MGHRA and CDR2 YSYEKL. CDR3 length equals 15 residues. CDR3 in DNA: TGCGCCAGCAGCCTAGGACAGGGAGGGAGCACTGAAGCTTTCTTT. Residues: CASSLGQGGSTEAFF.

This chain connects TRBV9 to TRBJ2-5; perhaps TRBD2 as D (6 bases). This CDR3 comprises 14 residues. Germline V gene lookup returns CDR1 SGDLS and CDR2 YYNGEE. Trimming stripped 3 bases from V and 2 bases from J, with 11 bases between. The CDR3 protein is CASSETGTQETQYF. As DNA, the CDR3 is TGTGCCAGCAGCGAAACCGGGACTCAAGAGACCCAGTACTTC.

In this sample, this clone turned up a few times. The V call is TRBV27, the J call TRBJ2-7; tentative D call: TRBD1 (6 bases). The germline gives CDR1 MNHEY, CDR2 SMNVEV (reference sequence). The CDR3 is made up of 12 amino acids. Trimming shortened V by 2 bases and J by 5 bases, and 7 bases separated the two germline ends. CDR3 DNA: TGTGCCAGCAGTTTACAGGGGAACGAGCAGTACTTC. Translated, it gives CASSLQGNEQYF.

The V gene is TRBV19, the J gene TRBJ1-2; D uncertain. The germline gives CDR1 LNHDA, CDR2 SQIVND (reference sequence). This CDR3 is built from 12 residues. Trimming left V 3 bases short and J 8 bases short, with 10 bases between. In DNA, the CDR3 is TGTGCCAGTAGTATGTCAGCCGCGGGCTACACCTTC. It is translated as CASSMSAAGYTF.

V gene TRBV6-6 combines with J gene TRBJ1-1, with D possibly matching TRBD1 (5 bases). The germline V gene has CDR1 MNHNY and CDR2 SVGAGI (reference sequence). Trimming pared 0 bases from V and 4 bases from J, leaving 12 bases between. The CDR3 has 15 amino acids. Written as DNA, the CDR3 is TGTGCCAGCAGTTACTCGCGGGGTGGGGGCACTGAAGCTTTCTTT. Its translation: CASSYSRGGGTEAFF.

The chain's CDR3 is CASSELNTEAFF. The CDR3 nucleotides are TGTGCCAGCAGTGAATTAAACACTGAAGCTTTCTTT. The chain couples TRBV2 to TRBJ1-1; D not resolved. The V end lost 2 bases, the J end lost 2 bases, and 3 bases lay between the germline ends. CDR1 is SNHLY and CDR2 is FYNNEI in the germline V gene. The CDR3 runs to 12 residues.